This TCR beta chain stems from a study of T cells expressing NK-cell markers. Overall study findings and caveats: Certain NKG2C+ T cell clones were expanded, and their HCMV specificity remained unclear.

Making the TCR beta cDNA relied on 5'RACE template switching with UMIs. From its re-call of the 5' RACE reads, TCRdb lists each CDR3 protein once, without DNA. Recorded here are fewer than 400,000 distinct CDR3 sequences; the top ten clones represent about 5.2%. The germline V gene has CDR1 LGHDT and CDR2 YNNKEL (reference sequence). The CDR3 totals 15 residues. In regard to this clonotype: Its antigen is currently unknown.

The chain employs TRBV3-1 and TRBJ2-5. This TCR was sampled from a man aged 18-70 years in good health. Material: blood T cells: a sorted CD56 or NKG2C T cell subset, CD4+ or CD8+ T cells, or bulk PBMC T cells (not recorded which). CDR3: CASSQDLVREETQYF.